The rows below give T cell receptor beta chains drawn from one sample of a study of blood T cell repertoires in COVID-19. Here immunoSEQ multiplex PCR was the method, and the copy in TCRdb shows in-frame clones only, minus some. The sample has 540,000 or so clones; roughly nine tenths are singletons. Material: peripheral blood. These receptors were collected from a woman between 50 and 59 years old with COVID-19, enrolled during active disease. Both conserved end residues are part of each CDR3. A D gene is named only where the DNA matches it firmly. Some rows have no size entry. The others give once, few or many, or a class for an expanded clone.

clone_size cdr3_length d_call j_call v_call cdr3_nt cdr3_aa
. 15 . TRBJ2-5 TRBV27 TGTGCCAGCAGTTTATCGAGACGGAGTCAAGAGACCCAGTACTTC CASSLSRRSQETQYF
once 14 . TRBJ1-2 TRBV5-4 TGTGCCAGCAGCCGGGACACCACTAACTATGGCTACACCTTC CASSRDTTNYGYTF
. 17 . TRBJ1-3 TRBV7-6 TGTGCCAGCAGCTTAGCCGGTGGGAGGGCGGCTGGAAACACCATATATTTT CASSLAGGRAAGNTIYF
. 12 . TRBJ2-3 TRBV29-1 TGCAGCGTTGACCCAGGCACAGATACGCAGTATTTT CSVDPGTDTQYF
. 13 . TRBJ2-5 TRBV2 TGTGCCAGCAGTGAAAGCCCCCCAGAGACCCAGTACTTC CASSESPPETQYF
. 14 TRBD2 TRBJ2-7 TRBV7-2 TGTGCCAGCAGCTCGACTAGCGGGGGGGCGGTGCAGTACTTC CASSSTSGGAVQYF
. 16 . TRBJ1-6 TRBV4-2 TGTGCCAGCAGCCAATCCCCGGGACACCTTAATTCACCCCTCCACTTT CASSQSPGHLNSPLHF
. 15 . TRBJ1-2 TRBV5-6 TGTGCCAGCAGCGCCCTACCTCAGGGTTACTATGGCTACACCTTC CASSALPQGYYGYTF
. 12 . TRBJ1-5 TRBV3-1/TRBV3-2 TGTGCCAGCAGCCAATCTAATCAGCCCCAGCATTTT CASSQSNQPQHF
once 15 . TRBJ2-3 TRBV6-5 TGTGCCAGCAGTCCAGAGACAGGTCACACAGATACGCAGTATTTT CASSPETGHTDTQYF
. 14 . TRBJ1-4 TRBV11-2 TGTGCCAGCAGCTCACAGGTGCGAGGCGAAAAACTGTTTTTT CASSSQVRGEKLFF
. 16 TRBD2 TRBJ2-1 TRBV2 TGTGCCAGCAGTGAGGGCGGGGGGCCTTCCTACAATGAGCAGTTCTTC CASSEGGGPSYNEQFF
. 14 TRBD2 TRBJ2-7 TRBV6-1 TGTGCCAGCAGTGAATGGGGGGGACCCTACGAGCAGTACTTC CASSEWGGPYEQYF
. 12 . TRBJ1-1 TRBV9 TGTGCCAGCAGCGTAGTTGAGGGAGAAGCTTTCTTT CASSVVEGEAFF
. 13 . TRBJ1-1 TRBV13 TGTGCCAGCAGCTTAGGCAGGGGTTTAGAAGCTTTCTTT CASSLGRGLEAFF
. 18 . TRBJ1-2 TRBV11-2 TGTGCCAGCAGCTTAGTATGGGACAACCGGGGAGCTAACTATGGCTACACCTTC CASSLVWDNRGANYGYTF
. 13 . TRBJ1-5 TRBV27 TGTGCCAGCAGTTTGAAGGGGAATCAGCCCCAGCATTTT CASSLKGNQPQHF
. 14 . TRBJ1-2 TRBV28 TGTGCCAGCAGTATCGTGGGGCGCGACTATGGCTACACCTTC CASSIVGRDYGYTF
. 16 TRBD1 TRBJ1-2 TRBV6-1 TGTGCCAGCAGTGGGTTAATGGGGACAGGGGCCTATGGCTACACCTTC CASSGLMGTGAYGYTF
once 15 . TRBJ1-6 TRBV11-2 TGTGCCAGCCGGAGGAGCAGATCCTATAATTCACCCCTCCACTTT CASRRSRSYNSPLHF
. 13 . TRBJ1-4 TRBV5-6 TGTGCCAGCAGCTTGGCCGGGGGTGAAAAACTGTTTTTT CASSLAGGEKLFF
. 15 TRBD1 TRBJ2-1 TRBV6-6 TGTGCCAGCAGCCCCGGGACAGGGGTGAACAATGAGCAGTTCTTC CASSPGTGVNNEQFF
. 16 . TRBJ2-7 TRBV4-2 TGTGCCAGCAGCGCGGGACGGAGCGAAACACCAACCGAGCAGTACTTC CASSAGRSETPTEQYF
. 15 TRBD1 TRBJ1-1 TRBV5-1 TGCGCCAGCAGCCCGAGGACAGGGGAGACCACTGAAGCTTTCTTT CASSPRTGETTEAFF
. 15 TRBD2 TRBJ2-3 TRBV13 TGTGCCAGCAGTGTAGCGGGGGGCCGCGGGGATACGCAGTATTTT CASSVAGGRGDTQYF
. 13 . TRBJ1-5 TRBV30 TGTGCCTGGAACCGACAGTCTAATCAGCCCCAGCATTTT CAWNRQSNQPQHF
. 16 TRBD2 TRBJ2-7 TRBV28 TGTGCCAGCAGAGTTTATGCCGGGACTAGTCTCCACGAGCAGTACTTC CASRVYAGTSLHEQYF
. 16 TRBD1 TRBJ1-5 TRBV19 TGTGCCAGTAGTATAGAGGGACAGGTAAGGCCCCAGCCCCAGCATTTT CASSIEGQVRPQPQHF
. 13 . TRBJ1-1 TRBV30 TGTGCCTGGAGTGTCAAAGGGGGCACTGAAGCTTTCTTT CAWSVKGGTEAFF
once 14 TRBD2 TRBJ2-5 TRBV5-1 TGCGCCAGCGGATCTAGCGGGGACTGGGATACCCAGTACTTC CASGSSGDWDTQYF
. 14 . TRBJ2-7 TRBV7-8 TGTGCCAGCAGCTTTAGGGGGTCCTCCTACGAGCAGTACTTC CASSFRGSSYEQYF
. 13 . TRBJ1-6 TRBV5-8 TGTGCCAGCAGCCAGAGGAATAATTCACCCCTCCACTTT CASSQRNNSPLHF
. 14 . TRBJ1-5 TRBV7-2 TGTGCCAGCAGCTTAAGCCCAAGCAATCAGCCCCAGCATTTT CASSLSPSNQPQHF
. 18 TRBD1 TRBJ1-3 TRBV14 TGTGCCAGCAGCCCCGACAGGGGGCGCGGAAAATCTGGAAACACCATATATTTT CASSPDRGRGKSGNTIYF
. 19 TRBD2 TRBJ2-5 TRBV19 TGTGCCAGTAGTCCCTGGACTAGCGAGCGAACAGATGGGTTCGCGACCCAGTACTTC CASSPWTSERTDGFATQYF
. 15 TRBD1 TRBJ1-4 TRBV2 TGTGCCAGCAGTGATGGGACAGGGGGGGATGAAAAACTGTTTTTT CASSDGTGGDEKLFF
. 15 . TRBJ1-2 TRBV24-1 TGTGCCACCAGTGATTTAAGAGGGAGCGGGGATGTCTACACCTTC CATSDLRGSGDVYTF
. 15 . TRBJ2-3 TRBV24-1 TGTGCCACCAGTTCAGGGATTGGGGGCACAGATACGCAGTATTTT CATSSGIGGTDTQYF
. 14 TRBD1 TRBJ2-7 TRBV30 TGTGCCTGGAGGGCGGCAGGGGGATCCTACGAGCAGTACTTC CAWRAAGGSYEQYF
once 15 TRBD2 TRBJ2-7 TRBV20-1 TGCAGTGCTAGTAAGAGCGGGGGTTTCTCCTACGAGCAGTACTTC CSASKSGGFSYEQYF
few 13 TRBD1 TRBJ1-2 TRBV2 TGTGCCAGCAGTGTGCGACAGGGAGATGGCTACACCTTC CASSVRQGDGYTF
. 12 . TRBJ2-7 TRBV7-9 TGTGCCAGCAGCTACAGTTCCTACGAGCAGTACTTC CASSYSSYEQYF
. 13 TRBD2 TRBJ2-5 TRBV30 TGTGCCTGGATTCCTAGCGGGTTTGAGACCCAGTACTTC CAWIPSGFETQYF
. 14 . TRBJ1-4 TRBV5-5 TGTGCCAGCAGCGGCGGAGAGTCGGATGAAAAACTGTTTTTT CASSGGESDEKLFF
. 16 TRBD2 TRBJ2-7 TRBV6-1 TGTGCCAGCAGTGAAATGCCTGCGGGGGTCTCCTACGAGCAGTACTTC CASSEMPAGVSYEQYF
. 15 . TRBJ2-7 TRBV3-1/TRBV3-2 TGTGCCAGCAGCGGCCGGGGGATACCGACCTACGAGCAGTACTTC CASSGRGIPTYEQYF